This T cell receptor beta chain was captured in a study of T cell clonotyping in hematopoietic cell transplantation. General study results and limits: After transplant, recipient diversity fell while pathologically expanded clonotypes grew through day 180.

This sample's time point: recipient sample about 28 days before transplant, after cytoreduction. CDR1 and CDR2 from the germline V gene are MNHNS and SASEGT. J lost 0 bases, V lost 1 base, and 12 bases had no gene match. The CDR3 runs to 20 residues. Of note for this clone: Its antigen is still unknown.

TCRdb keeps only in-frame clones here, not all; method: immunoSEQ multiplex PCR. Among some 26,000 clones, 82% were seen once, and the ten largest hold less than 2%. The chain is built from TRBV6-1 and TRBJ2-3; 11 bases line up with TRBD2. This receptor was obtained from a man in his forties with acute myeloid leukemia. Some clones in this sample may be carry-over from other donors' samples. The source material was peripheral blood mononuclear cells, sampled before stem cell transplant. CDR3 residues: CASSEETSGVILFSTDTQYF. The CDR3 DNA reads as TGTGCCAGCAGTGAAGAGACTAGCGGGGTGATCCTTTTTAGCACAGATACGCAGTATTTT.